This TCR beta chain was recovered during a study of cytomegalovirus exposure and HLA in healthy donors (dated by TCRdb to between 2016 and 2019). As for the study more broadly: In an earlier analysis of about 560 of the donors, 276 Gb of sequence data and 95 million to 130 million unique TCR beta sequences from roughly 200 million T cells were reported. An early release covering 550 to 650 HLA-typed donors comprised about 310 gigabases of sequencing data and 85 million or so unique TCR sequences. Of the roughly 400 genotyped donors, less than 85% were placed in the genetic ancestry cluster associated with self-reported Caucasian donors. The study aimed to test whether signatures of past pathogen exposure could be identified by cataloging public T cell receptors. The T cell repertoires of 550 to 850 subjects were profiled by immunosequencing and related to cytomegalovirus serostatus. A separate validation cohort of more than 100 different subjects was used in addition to the 666-subject first cohort. High-throughput TCR immunosequencing, statistical association of individual TCRs with disease status, and machine learning were combined to predict cytomegalovirus infection status. A later analysis re-examined previously published TCR beta repertoires from about 670 donors and added high-resolution HLA genotyping to investigate patterns of TCR occurrence. The later analysis used no new phenotypic data to find candidate immune exposures, relying instead on TCR beta sequences and their occurrence across donors. An earlier analysis of around 640 of the donors used high-throughput TCR beta sequencing to judge whether each TCR beta V gene segment behaved as functional or pseudogenic. Alongside the repertoire data, information on donor age, sex, ethnicity and CMV serostatus was compiled. Genome-wide SNP genotypes for about 65% of the 666 donors were used in a later genetic analysis, which treated that subset as a discovery cohort. All discovery cohort repertoires had been generated on a single sequencing platform. Class I and class II HLA loci were covered by the typing at four-digit resolution. The number of donors typed differed by locus, with roughly 620-640 for A, B, C, DRB1 and DQB1, more than 500 for DQA1, over 600 for DPA1, and 472 for DPB1. Roughly 5 DR-DQ haplotypes were handled as single units for association and clustering because linkage in the cohort was strong. Among 398 genotyped donors of the cohort, an average of approximately 230,000 unique TCR beta nucleotide sequences were sequenced per donor, roughly a sixth of them non-productive.

The library relied on the immunoSEQ multiplex PCR assay. The multiplex PCR relied on a mix of 60 forward primers for TCR Vbeta segments and 13 reverse primers for TCR Jbeta segments. The CDR3 region of rearranged TCR beta genes was amplified from genomic DNA by a multiplex PCR assay. The Illumina HiSeq System was used to sequence the amplified TCR beta libraries as 87-base-pair reads. The original pipeline was this. In a later analysis, around 80 million unique TCR beta chains were counted across the 500 to 850 repertoires, and roughly 11 million of these chains were shared by at least two donors. Raw reads were error-corrected and collapsed into unique sequences with a nearest-neighbor algorithm that merged closely related sequences to remove PCR and sequencing errors. CDR3 sequences were aligned to IMGT reference sequences to assign V, D and J gene segments. For a sequence to be retained, a match of at least six nucleotides to both a V gene segment and a J gene segment was required. A rearrangement was called productive if the CDR3 had no stop codons and remained in frame with V and J, and every other rearrangement was called non-productive. Following IMGT convention, CDR3 was defined as the stretch from the second conserved V-encoded cysteine up to the conserved J-encoded phenylalanine. The earlier analysis of 500 to 650 of the donors excluded any sequence lacking an unambiguous match to a single V gene segment. In an earlier analysis of more than 500 of the donors, a V segment was called functional when productive rearrangements were above 56.7%, and segregating when the standard deviation between donors exceeded 5%. A statistical classification framework was developed to diagnose cytomegalovirus status using the catalog of TCR beta chain sequences. In a later analysis, TCR nucleotide sequences were compared against IMGT/GENE-DB human TR gene sequences so that V and J genes could be assigned. Using the TCRdist pipeline, a later analysis assigned CDR3 sequences along with most-parsimonious VDJ recombination scenarios. In a later analysis, every TCR beta chain was defined by the combination of its CDR3 amino acid sequence and its V-gene family, and reads without a unique V-gene family were dropped. A later analysis removed roughly 590 highly shared, low-generation-probability nucleotide sequences to deal with suspected cross-contamination and a sequencing artifact. In a later analysis, a clonal expansion index was calculated for each public chain from normalized within-repertoire ranks of inferred template counts. In a later analysis, generation probabilities were computed with a VDJ recombination model fitted to out-of-frame rearrangements, and the resulting probabilities were checked against IGoR. In a later analysis, hypergeometric tests were used to score TCR-TCR, TCR-HLA and TCR-CMV co-occurrence, with a repertoire-size bias correction applied to TCR pairs. In a later analysis, false discovery rates were estimated by permuting HLA or CMV assignments 20 times. In a later analysis, co-occurring TCRs were grouped using DBSCAN, with TCRdist sequence similarity added in when clustering inside HLA-allele-positive subsets. Repertoires with fewer than 30,000 or more than 120,000 public chains, plus five repertoires with anomalous nucleotide sharing, were excluded from co-occurrence clustering. In TCRdb, the immuneACCESS table is reduced to in-frame sequences with V and J assigned. These tables do not hold every clone; where another copy was compared, an unresolved V gene accounts for under half, and the others remain unexplained. V, J and clone size are those of that table, while D and trimming were read from the DNA. This sample's table lists 40,000 to 60,000 clones. The ten largest make up approximately 6.6% of the sample.

The cohort comprised around 700 healthy bone marrow donors. At the time of sampling, all cohort members were nominally healthy, though unrecorded immune exposures were likely present. The donor was CMV seropositive and was included in the group of 250 to 350 seropositive cohort members. A peripheral blood sample was collected from each donor, and TCR beta sequencing was performed on peripheral blood mononuclear cells. The Qiagen DNeasy Blood Extraction Kit was used to extract genomic DNA from the blood cell samples. Here is what the overall study found, with its caveats: Most TCR sequences were observed very rarely across donors, whereas some public TCRs were present in many individuals. In a later genetic analysis, fewer N-insertions in productive TCRs were reported among donors in an Asian-associated ancestry cluster than the roughly 700-donor mean. Assigning TCR associations to individual alleles was difficult when HLA alleles, especially DR and DQ, strongly co-occurred. Presence/absence analyses assumed roughly uniform sequencing depth across donors, an assumption that may not hold. Correlated functional status among segregating V segments might reflect linkage disequilibrium, but an unknown experimental factor could not be ruled out. Specific HLA alleles were associated with over 15,000 TCR beta sequences at a false discovery rate of 0.05 in a later analysis. A later analysis found that TCR association rates varied across HLA loci, with DRB1 alleles showing the most associated TCRs and HLA-C alleles the fewest. The earlier analysis of approximately 540 of the donors excluded over 15 rarely observed V segments, including chromosome 9 orphons, because counts were too low. The classifier was reported to diagnose cytomegalovirus status with high specificity and sensitivity in both the original and validation cohorts. The sequencing pipeline was judged likely to have produced a cluster of highly shared sequence variants as a technical artifact. In a later analysis, HLA-associated TCR beta chains showed more clonal expansion and lower generation probabilities than non-associated chains that were equally common. In the study, some 160 TCR beta chains were listed as associated with cytomegalovirus. A later genetic analysis associated a missense DCLRE1C variant with V-gene and J-gene trimming of TCR beta chains, and an independent cohort replicated the association. A few of the identified cytomegalovirus-associated TCR beta chains were confirmed in vitro to be specific for cytomegalovirus antigens. Immune exposure information for the cohort was limited to CMV serostatus. Because HLA typing was unavailable for some donors at each locus, only the typed subset was used in association tests. Most CMV-associated TCR beta chains appeared to be HLA-restricted in a later analysis, and the HLA associations seemed to be driven largely by CMV exposure. An earlier analysis of several hundred of the donors showed that most TCR beta V segments appeared in productive rearrangements either about 90% or about 30% of the time, which broadly matched IMGT annotations. This cohort had only TCR beta chains sequenced, and the lack of alpha or paired-chain data limited which features could be detected. A further reported finding was that TCR beta sequences accurately predicted the HLA-A and HLA-B alleles for most subjects in the first cohort. A later analysis reported that several top co-occurrence clusters appeared linked to parvovirus B19, influenza, CMV and Epstein-Barr virus. The authors suggested that the approach could potentially be extended to other disease states and immunological phenotypes.

Note on this clone: Its specific antigen is unknown.

Sample: PBMCs. The origin of this receptor is a male donor in good health and CMV-seropositive.

This receptor has the CDR3 CASSLAAMNTEAFF. In nucleotide form, the sequence is TGTGCCAGCAGTTTGGCGGCAATGAACACTGAAGCTTTCTTT. Recombination connected TRBV28 to TRBJ1-1, with the D gene call left open. The germline V gene specifies MDHEN as CDR1 and SYDVKM as CDR2. V loses 3 bases, J loses 0 bases, and the germline ends lie 8 bases apart. The CDR3 numbers 14 residues from cysteine through phenylalanine. CDR3 DNA is the only sequence kept; it has 42 bases, read in frame from the first base.